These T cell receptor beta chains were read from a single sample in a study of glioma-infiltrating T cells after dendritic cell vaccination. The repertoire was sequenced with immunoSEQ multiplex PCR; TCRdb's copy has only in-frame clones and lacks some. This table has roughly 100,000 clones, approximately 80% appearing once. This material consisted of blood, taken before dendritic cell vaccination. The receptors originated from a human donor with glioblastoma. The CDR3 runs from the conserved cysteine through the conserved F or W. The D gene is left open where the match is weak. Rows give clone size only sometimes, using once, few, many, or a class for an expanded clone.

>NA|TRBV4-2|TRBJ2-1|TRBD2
TGTGCCAGCAGCCAAGTGGGGGGGTTGAATCACGACTTGGTGGTGGTATTCTTC
CASSQVGGLNHDLVVVFF
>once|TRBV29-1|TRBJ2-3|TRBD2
TGCAGCGTGACTAGCGGGGGCTTTTATACGCAGTATTTT
CSVTSGGFYTQYF
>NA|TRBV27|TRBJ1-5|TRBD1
TGTGCCAGCAGTCCGGGGACAGGGGGGAATGATCAGCCCCAGCATTTT
CASSPGTGGNDQPQHF
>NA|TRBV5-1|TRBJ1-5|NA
TGCGCCAGCAGCTTGGACCCTCGGGAGCCCCAGCATTTT
CASSLDPREPQHF
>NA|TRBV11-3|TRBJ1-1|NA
TGTGCCAGCAGGCCCGGACTTGCCCACACTGAAGCTTTCTTT
CASRPGLAHTEAFF
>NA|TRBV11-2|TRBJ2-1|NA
TGTGCCAGCAGCCTCTCTAGGGACTCCAATGAGCAGTTCTTC
CASSLSRDSNEQFF
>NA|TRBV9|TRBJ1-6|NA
TGTGCCAGCAGCGTAGCGGACTCCTCCTATAATTCCCCCCTCCACTTT
CASSVADSSYNSPLHF
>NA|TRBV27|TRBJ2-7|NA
TGTGCCAGCAGTCCGCCAGGAGGCTACGAGCAGTACTTC
CASSPPGGYEQYF
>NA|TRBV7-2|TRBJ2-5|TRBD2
TGTGCCAGCAGCCTACCGGGGGGTGCGACCCAGTACTTC
CASSLPGGATQYF
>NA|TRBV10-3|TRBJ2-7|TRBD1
TGTGCCATCAGGCCCGGGACAGGGGAGCGCGAGCAGTACTTC
CAIRPGTGEREQYF
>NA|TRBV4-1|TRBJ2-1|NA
TGCGCCAGCAGCCAAGCCGTCTACAATGAGCAGTTCTTC
CASSQAVYNEQFF
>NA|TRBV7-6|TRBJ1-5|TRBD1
TGTGCCAGCAGCTTAGGTGGGGACAGGCGAAATCAGCCCCAGCATTTT
CASSLGGDRRNQPQHF
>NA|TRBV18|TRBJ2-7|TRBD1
TGTGCCAGCTCACCTCGGGACAGGGCCACCTACGAGCAGTACTTC
CASSPRDRATYEQYF
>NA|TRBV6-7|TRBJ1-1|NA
TGTGCCAGCAGTTCAGGGCGAATGAACACTGAAGCTTTCTTT
CASSSGRMNTEAFF
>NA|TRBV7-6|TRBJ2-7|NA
TGTGCCAGCAGCTTAGCGGTCGGTGCCGGGACCTACGAGCAGTACTTC
CASSLAVGAGTYEQYF
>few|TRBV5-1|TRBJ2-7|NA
TGCGCCAGCAGCTTGGCAGGACAGTCTACCTACGAGCAGTACTTC
CASSLAGQSTYEQYF
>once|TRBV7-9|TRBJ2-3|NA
TGTGCCAGCAGCTTAGAGGCCAGCGGTACGCAGTATTTT
CASSLEASGTQYF
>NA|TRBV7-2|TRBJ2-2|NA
TGTGCCAGCAGCTTAGACAGGACCGGGGAGCTGTTTTTT
CASSLDRTGELFF
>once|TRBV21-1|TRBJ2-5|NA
TGTGCCAGCATCCCAGGGTTCCAAGAGACCCAGTACTTC
CASIPGFQETQYF
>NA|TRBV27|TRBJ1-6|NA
TGTGCCAGCAGTTTGAGGGCCGGCAATAATTCACCCCTCCACTTT
CASSLRAGNNSPLHF
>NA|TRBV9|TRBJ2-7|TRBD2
TGTGCCAGCAGCCCGGCCGGGGGGAGTTACGAGCAGTACTTC
CASSPAGGSYEQYF
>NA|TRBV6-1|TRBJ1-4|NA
TGTGCCAGCAGTGACGCGCCGCCTAATGAAAAACTGTTTTTT
CASSDAPPNEKLFF
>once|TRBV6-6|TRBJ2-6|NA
TGTGCCAGCACTGTCTCAGGTCCGGGGGCCAACGTCCTGACTTTC
CASTVSGPGANVLTF
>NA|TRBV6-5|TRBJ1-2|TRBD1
TGTGCCAGCAGTAGAGACAGGGGTTCTACCTATGGCTACACCTTC
CASSRDRGSTYGYTF
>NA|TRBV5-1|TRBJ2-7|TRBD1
TGCGCCAGCAGACCGGGACAGGGGAACGAGCAGTACTTC
CASRPGQGNEQYF
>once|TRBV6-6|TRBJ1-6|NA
TGTGCCAGCAGCTTTGATAGCTCCTATAATTCACCCCTCCACTTT
CASSFDSSYNSPLHF
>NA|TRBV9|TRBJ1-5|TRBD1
TGTGCCAGCAGCGCGGGACAGGGGGGCGATCAGCCCCAGCATTTT
CASSAGQGGDQPQHF
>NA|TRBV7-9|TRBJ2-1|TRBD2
TGTGCCAGCCCGGCAGCGGGGGGTATCTCCTACAATGAGCAGTTCTTC
CASPAAGGISYNEQFF
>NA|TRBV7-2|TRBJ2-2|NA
TGTGCCAGCAGCTTTTCTAGTGGGTCGAACACCGGGGAGCTGTTTTTT
CASSFSSGSNTGELFF
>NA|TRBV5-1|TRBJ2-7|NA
TGCGCCAGCAGAGAAGTAGGGGGAAAATACCCCTACGAGCAGTACTTC
CASREVGGKYPYEQYF
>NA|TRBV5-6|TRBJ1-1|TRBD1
TGTGCCAGCAGCTATGGCACAGGGGAGGTGAACACTGAAGCTTTCTTT
CASSYGTGEVNTEAFF
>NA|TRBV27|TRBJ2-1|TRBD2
TGTGCCAGCAGTTTAGAGGGCGGGGGGTTTAGGTATGAGCAGTTCTTC
CASSLEGGGFRYEQFF
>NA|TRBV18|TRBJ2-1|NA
TGTGCCAGCTACGACCCCGGGACTTCAAATGAGCAGTTCTTC
CASYDPGTSNEQFF
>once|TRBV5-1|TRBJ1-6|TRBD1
TGCGCCAGCAGCTTGGGGACAGGGGGCCTCTCCTATAATTCACCCCTCCACTTT
CASSLGTGGLSYNSPLHF
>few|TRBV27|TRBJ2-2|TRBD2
TGTGCCAGCAGTTTTTCGTTTGAACTAGCGGGGGCCTTAAACACCGGGGAGCTGTTTTTT
CASSFSFELAGALNTGELFF
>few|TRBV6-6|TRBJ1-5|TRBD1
TGTGCCAGCAGCTCGGGGACAGGGCCCCAGCATTTT
CASSSGTGPQHF
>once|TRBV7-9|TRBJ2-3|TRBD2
TGTGCCAGCAGCCCGGGAGTGACTAGCGGGCCTAGCACAGATACGCAGTATTTT
CASSPGVTSGPSTDTQYF
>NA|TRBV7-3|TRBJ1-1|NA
TGTGCCAGCAGCCCGCAAGGTGCGACAGCTAACACTGAAGCTTTCTTT
CASSPQGATANTEAFF
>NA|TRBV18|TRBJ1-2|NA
TGTGCCAGCTTATCGCGAACAGACGATGGCTACACCTTC
CASLSRTDDGYTF
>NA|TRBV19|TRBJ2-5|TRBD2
TGTGCCAGTAGTAATACTGGAGGTAGCGGGGGGGAAGAGACCCAGTACTTC
CASSNTGGSGGEETQYF